This paragraph reports one TCR beta chain. Its antigen is as yet unknown. The data derive from a study of cytomegalovirus exposure and HLA in healthy donors. Study results and caveats: Looking again later, the authors saw that most CMV-associated TCR beta chains seemed HLA-restricted. CMV serostatus was the only recorded immune exposure for donors.

All donors participated as healthy donors of bone marrow. CDR1 SQVTM and CDR2 ANQGSEA come from the germline V gene. This CDR3 contains 13 residues. V dropped 7 bases and J dropped 0 bases, with 11 bases sitting between them. Primers: 60 Vbeta forward and 13 Jbeta reverse. Clones were read by immunoSEQ multiplex PCR, and TCRdb kept only the in-frame ones, dropping some. The profile covers 170,000 or so clones, with over 65% appearing a single time and 2% to 2.5% taken by the ten largest. The receptor was isolated from a man in his sixties in good health and CMV-seronegative. The chain carries TRBV29-1 and TRBJ2-3, with D uncertain. Input material: PBMCs. The CDR3 sequence is CSAKQASTDTQYF. The CDR3 nucleotides are TGCAGCGCCAAACAAGCGAGCACAGATACGCAGTATTTT.